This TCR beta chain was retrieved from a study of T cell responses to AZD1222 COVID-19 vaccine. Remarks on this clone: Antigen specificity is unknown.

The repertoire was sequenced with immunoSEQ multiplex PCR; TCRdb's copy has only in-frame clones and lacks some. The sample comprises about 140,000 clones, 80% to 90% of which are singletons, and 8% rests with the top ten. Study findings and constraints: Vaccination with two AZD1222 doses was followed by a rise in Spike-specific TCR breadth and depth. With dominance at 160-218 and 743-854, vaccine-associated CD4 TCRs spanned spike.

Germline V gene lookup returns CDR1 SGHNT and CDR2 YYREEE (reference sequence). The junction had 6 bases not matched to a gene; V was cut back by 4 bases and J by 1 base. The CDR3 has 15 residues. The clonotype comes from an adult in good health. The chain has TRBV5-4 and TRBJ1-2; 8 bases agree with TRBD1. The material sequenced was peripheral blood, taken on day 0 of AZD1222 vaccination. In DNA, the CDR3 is TGTGCCAGCAGCGCTGACAGGGGTTTTAACTATGGCTACACCTTC. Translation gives CASSADRGFNYGYTF.